This record covers a single T cell receptor (beta chain). There are 17 residues in the CDR3. Germline-derived CDR1 and CDR2 are LGHNA and YNFKEQ. Trimming pared 0 bases from V and 1 base from J, leaving 16 bases between. TCRdb keeps only in-frame clones here, not all; method: immunoSEQ multiplex PCR. The sample includes thousands of clones, 60% to 85% of them seen just once. This entry is derived from a study of PD-1 blockade in classical Hodgkin lymphoma. No patient escaped relapse after autologous stem cell transplantation, and brentuximab vedotin exposure varied. The sequence was obtained from a human donor with classical Hodgkin lymphoma. V and J are TRBV4-2 and TRBJ2-7; no clear D gene. The material sequenced was peripheral blood mononuclear cells (PBMCs), taken before the second cycle of nivolumab. In DNA form, the CDR3 reads TGTGCCAGCAGCCAAGACAGGTTGCTAGATTTTTCCTACGAGCAGTACTTC. Its translation: CASSQDRLLDFSYEQYF.